The 28 T cell receptor beta chains given below trace back to one sample, sequenced in a study of T cell changes during pregnancy in multiple sclerosis. Some clones are missing from TCRdb's copy, which holds only in-frame ones; the method was immunoSEQ multiplex PCR. This sample has 42,000 or so clones, with 90% to 95% found just once. This specimen consisted of CD4+ T cells from peripheral blood mononuclear cells, obtained after pregnancy. The receptor set was obtained from a female donor with multiple sclerosis, enrolled in a pregnancy study.

V usage is TRBV7-3 and J usage is TRBJ2-3; 7 bases map to TRBD1. The CDR3 runs to 14 residues. Germline-derived CDR1 and CDR2 are SGHTA and FQGTGA. Germline trimming cut 5 bases from V and 5 bases from J; bases unmatched to any gene: 7. Written as DNA, the CDR3 is TGTGCCAGCAGCGCAGGGGGTTCATTAGATACGCAGTATTTT. Translated, it gives CASSAGGSLDTQYF.

This clone was seen a single time. The chain carries TRBV5-1 and TRBJ1-1, with a weak D call TRBD1 (6 bases). Germline V CDR1 and CDR2: SGHRS, YFSETQ. This CDR3 region has 13 residues. Trimming removed 2 bases at V and 3 bases at J, with 8 bases between. The CDR3 nucleotides read TGCGCCAGCAGCTTACAGGGCTACACTGAAGCTTTCTTT. This gives the protein CASSLQGYTEAFF.

The chain uses TRBV2 and TRBJ1-1, with unresolved D. CDR3 size: 13 residues. The V end lost 4 bases, the J end lost 6 bases, and 12 bases lay between the germline ends. From germline, CDR1 is SNHLY and CDR2 FYNNEI. CDR3 nucleotides: TGTGCCAGCAGTGGGTCCATTGAGGCTGAAGCTTTCTTT. It codes for CASSGSIEAEAFF.

The chain uses TRBV1 and TRBJ2-1; the listed D gene, TRBD2, was not tested against the DNA. TRBV1 is marked as a pseudogene. The CDR3 runs to 13 residues. CDR3 protein: CTSSRREYNEQFF. For the CDR3, the DNA is TGCACCAGCAGCCGACGGGAATACAATGAGCAGTTCTTC.

The rearrangement uses TRBV5-1 and TRBJ1-1; 7 bases map to TRBD1. The V gene end was trimmed by 0 bases and the J gene end by 4 bases; junction bases not matched to a gene: 3. The CDR3 has 14 amino acids. Germline CDR1 and CDR2: SGHRS and YFSETQ. The CDR3 reads CASSLEGAGTEAFF. For the CDR3, the DNA is TGCGCCAGCAGCTTGGAGGGGGCGGGCACTGAAGCTTTCTTT.

This chain joins TRBV6-1 and TRBJ1-1, with no clear D. V was trimmed by 3 bases and J by 4 bases, leaving 9 bases between them. CDR1 MNHNS and CDR2 SASEGT come from the germline V gene. The CDR3 contains 13 residues. The CDR3 nucleotides are TGTGCCAGCAGTGATGTAGATGGCACTGAAGCTTTCTTT. Residues: CASSDVDGTEAFF.

This chain joins TRBV6-5 and TRBJ2-7; 7 bases map to TRBD1. CDR1 and CDR2 (germline): MNHEY, SVGAGI. With 5 bases clipped from V and 2 bases from J, the junction kept 9 bases outside the gene matches. There are 15 residues in the CDR3. In nucleotides, the CDR3 is TGTGCCAGCAGTCCCCTCACGGGACAGCCCTACGAGCAGTACTTC. Translation gives CASSPLTGQPYEQYF.

This chain connects TRBV14 to TRBJ2-1; tentatively, D is TRBD2 (6 bases). V lost 4 bases and J 0 bases, leaving 13 bases between the germline ends. The CDR3 has 16 amino acids. Germline V gives CDR1 SGHDN, CDR2 FVKESK. For the CDR3, the DNA is TGTGCCAGCAGCCCTCAGGTCGGGAGCTCCTACAATGAGCAGTTCTTC. It codes for CASSPQVGSSYNEQFF. Full variable domain (rest looked up from reference TRBV14 and TRBJ2-1): EAGVTQFPSHSVIEKGQTVTLRCDPISGHDNLYWYRRVMGKEIKFLLHFVKESKQDESGMPNNRFLAERTGGTYSTLKVQPAELEDSGVYFCASSPQVGSSYNEQFFGPGTRLTVL.

The V gene is TRBV27, the J gene TRBJ2-7; the match to TRBD2 covers 14 bases. After removal of 4 bases from V and 1 base from J, the junction contained 9 bases not matched to a gene. Germline V gene lookup returns CDR1 MNHEY and CDR2 SMNVEV (reference sequence). The CDR3 loop spans 18 amino acids. The CDR3 DNA follows: TGTGCCAGCAGTTCACACGGACTAGCGGGGGGTCATTCCTACGAGCAGTACTTC. It specifies CASSSHGLAGGHSYEQYF.

V and J are TRBV30 and TRBJ1-2; 9 bases are shared with TRBD1. After removal of 5 bases from V and 5 bases from J, the junction contained 9 bases not matched to a gene. The CDR3 contains 14 residues. The germline V gene has CDR1 GTSNPN and CDR2 SVGIG (reference sequence). The CDR3 loop reads CAWLVGTGSYGYTF. The CDR3 nucleotides read TGTGCCTGGCTGGTCGGGACAGGGAGTTATGGCTACACCTTC.

The chain uses TRBV6-1 and TRBJ2-7, with 8 positions matching TRBD1. The CDR3 contains 12 residues. The junction had 9 bases not matched to a gene; V was cut back by 5 bases and J by 12 bases. CDR1 is MNHNS, CDR2 SASEGT, per germline. The chain's CDR3 is CASSHGTGPTYF. CDR3 nucleotide sequence: TGTGCCAGCAGTCACGGGACAGGTCCAACGTACTTC.

This clone was detected only once. The chain combines TRBV5-6 with TRBJ2-5; D possibly corresponds to TRBD2 (6 bases). The germline V gene encodes CDR1 SGHDT and CDR2 YYEEEE. V was cut by 1 base and J by 7 bases, with 17 bases left in between. The CDR3 consists of 15 residues. The CDR3 DNA is TGTGCCAGCAGCTTGCGCGGGATTCAAGGAGGGACCCAGTACTTC. Residues: CASSLRGIQGGTQYF.

The rearrangement links TRBV11-1 to TRBJ1-1; perhaps TRBD1 as D (5 bases). Germline V CDR1 and CDR2: SGHAT, FQDESV (reference sequence). There are 11 residues in the CDR3. With 8 bases removed from V and 4 bases from J, the gap between germline ends came to 8 bases. CDR3 DNA sequence: TGTGCCAGCGGAAGGGGCACTGAAGCTTTCTTT. Encoded protein: CASGRGTEAFF.

The V gene is TRBV10-3, the J gene TRBJ2-2, with 7 bases lining up with TRBD1. This CDR3 is built from 14 residues. Trimming took 3 bases from V and 8 from J; bases not matched to a gene: 6. Germline CDR1 ENHRY, CDR2 SYGVKD. CDR3 loop: CAISERQGAGELFF. In DNA form, the CDR3 reads TGTGCCATCAGTGAAAGACAGGGCGCTGGGGAGCTGTTTTTT.

The J gene is TRBJ2-5, the V gene TRBV9; D is unclear. The CDR3 consists of 15 residues. V lost 0 bases to trimming and J lost 1 base, with 10 bases between them. Germline lookup yields CDR1 SGDLS and CDR2 YYNGEE. CDR3 in amino acids: CASSVDAHGQETQYF. The CDR3 nucleotides read TGTGCCAGCAGCGTAGACGCGCATGGCCAAGAGACCCAGTACTTC.

J is TRBJ1-5 and V is TRBV18; 8 bases are shared with TRBD1. V gave up 3 bases and J gave up 5 bases; unmatched junction bases: 6. The CDR3 sequence is 15 residues long. Per germline, CDR1 KGHSH and CDR2 LQKENI. The CDR3 bases are TGTGCCAGCTCACCCTACGTGACAGGGGATCAGCCCCAGCATTTT. Protein product: CASSPYVTGDQPQHF.

The genes are TRBV9 and TRBJ1-2; D perhaps matches TRBD1 (6 bases). The CDR3 covers 15 residues. CDR1 is SGDLS, CDR2 YYNGEE, per germline. Trimming left V 3 bases short and J 4 bases short, with 16 bases between. CDR3 in amino acids: CASSAGQIKAYGYTF. CDR3 in DNA: TGTGCCAGCAGCGCAGGACAGATAAAAGCCTATGGCTACACCTTC.

The chain carries TRBV4-2 and TRBJ1-2, with D possibly TRBD1 on 5 matching bases. From germline, CDR1 is LGHNA and CDR2 YNFKEQ. Trimming stripped 0 bases from V and 8 bases from J, with 13 bases between. The CDR3 has 14 residues. Here the CDR3 DNA reads TGTGCCAGCAGCCAAGATATGGGGGGAGGCGGCTACACCTTC. It specifies CASSQDMGGGGYTF.

The gene calls are TRBV10-3 and TRBJ1-2; TRBD1 agrees at 9 bases. CDR3 length: 15 amino acids. CDR1 ENHRY and CDR2 SYGVKD come from the germline V gene. J was trimmed by 4 bases and V by 6 bases; bases with no gene match: 9. The CDR3 is CAIRRGQGDAYGYTF. DNA for the CDR3: TGTGCCATCAGAAGGGGACAGGGCGATGCCTATGGCTACACCTTC.

V is TRBV10-2 and J is TRBJ1-1; D might be TRBD1 (5 bases). Trimming took 4 bases from V and 8 from J, leaving 8 bases between them. The CDR3 has 11 residues. Germline V gene sequence: CDR1 WSHSY, CDR2 SAAADI. The CDR3 DNA reads as TGCGCCAGCAGTGCCGGGGGGGAAGCTTTCTTT. It is translated as CASSAGGEAFF.

This clone was counted a single time. V gene TRBV7-8 combines with J gene TRBJ1-1; maybe TRBD1 (5 bases). Trimming took off 2 bases at V and 10 bases at J, with 14 bases between the two ends. The CDR3 spans 13 residues. Germline-derived CDR1 and CDR2 are SGHVS and FQNEAQ. CDR3 protein: CASSLSGGSTAFF. In DNA form, the CDR3 reads TGTGCCAGCAGCTTAAGCGGGGGAAGTACAGCTTTCTTT.

The V and J genes are TRBV7-9 and TRBJ1-3, with D unresolved. Germline loops: CDR1 SEHNR, CDR2 FQNEAQ (reference sequence). The CDR3 is made up of 19 amino acids. V was cut by 1 base and J by 2 bases, with 21 bases left in between. The CDR3 protein is CASSLGRSGRSSTGNTIYF. The DNA of the CDR3 is TGTGCCAGCAGCTTAGGGCGGTCTGGCAGATCTTCAACTGGAAACACCATATATTTT.

J is TRBJ1-3 and V is TRBV6-5; no reliable D call. CDR1 and CDR2 from the germline V gene are MNHEY and SVGAGI. V dropped 0 bases and J dropped 0 bases, with 9 bases sitting between them. The CDR3 loop spans 16 amino acids. The CDR3, as DNA: TGTGCCAGCAGTTACTCCGGTCCGGGCTCTGGAAACACCATATATTTT. Translated: CASSYSGPGSGNTIYF.

The chain joins TRBV5-1 to TRBJ2-3, with D unclear. The V gene's germline CDR1 is SGHRS and CDR2 YFSETQ. This CDR3 is 15 amino acids long. V lost 0 bases to trimming and J lost 0 bases, with 8 bases between them. The CDR3 nucleotides read TGCGCCAGCAGCTTGGCAAGAACTAGCACAGATACGCAGTATTTT. This gives the protein CASSLARTSTDTQYF.

The rearrangement links TRBV4-1 to TRBJ1-5; 7 positions agree with TRBD1. The junction had 8 bases not matched to a gene; V was cut back by 0 bases and J by 3 bases. The germline gives CDR1 MGHRA, CDR2 YSYEKL. The CDR3 is 17 amino acids. For the CDR3, the DNA is TGCGCCAGCAGCCAAGAAGGGGTGGGACAGTTCAATCAGCCCCAGCATTTT. This codes for CASSQEGVGQFNQPQHF.

The V and J genes are TRBV7-2 and TRBJ1-5; 8 positions agree with TRBD1. The CDR3 runs 16 residues. The V and J ends lost 1 base and 2 bases, in that order; junction bases with no gene match: 4. CDR1 is SGHTA and CDR2 is FQGNSA in the germline V gene. The CDR3 loop is CASSLGQGAGNQPQHF. CDR3 bases: TGTGCCAGCAGCTTAGGCCAGGGGGCAGGCAATCAGCCCCAGCATTTT.

CDR3 DNA: TGTGCCAGCAGCTTACTACCGGGTGCGAACACCGGGGAGCTGTTTTTT. Amino acids: CASSLLPGANTGELFF. The chain is built from TRBV11-3 and TRBJ2-2; D gene ambiguous. The CDR3 extends over 16 amino acids. V was pared by 2 bases and J by 0 bases, with 10 bases between. The germline V gene has CDR1 SGHNT and CDR2 YENEEA.

V is TRBV6-5 and J is TRBJ1-2; no reliable D call. Trimming left V 2 bases short and J 2 bases short, with 6 bases between. The CDR3 contains 13 residues. Per germline, CDR1 MNHEY and CDR2 SVGAGI. CDR3 protein: CASSYNPNYGYTF. The CDR3 DNA reads as TGTGCCAGCAGTTACAATCCAAACTATGGCTACACCTTC.